This T cell receptor beta chain was found in a study of blood T cell repertoires in COVID-19 (dated by TCRdb to 2019 to 2021). A note on the overall study: Samples covering the acute and convalescent phases of COVID-19 were provided by collaborators in the United States, Italy and Spain. The material from the prospective study consisted of cDNA or gDNA derived from T cells, B-cell-depleted T cells, or PBMCs. The dataset comprised deeply sampled blood TCRbeta repertoires from subjects exposed to, actively infected with, or recovered from COVID-19. A freely available public database, intended as a resource for researchers studying the immune response to SARS-CoV-2, is where the repertoires were released. Samples came from the ongoing ImmuneRACE study (first 160 participants) plus 1,254 subjects from 6 global collaborators. The sample metadata nearly always contained a de-identified subject ID, COVID-19 status, age in years and sex. Where HLA class I and class II types were available, the types were taken from metadata supplied by the sample provider, not from assay-based typing.

The germline V gene yields KGHDR for CDR1 and SFDVKD for CDR2. V and J are truncated by 1 base and 4 bases respectively, leaving an intervening sequence of 13 bases. The CDR3 holds 16 amino acids from the cysteine to the phenylalanine. Only CDR3 DNA remains: 48 bases, in frame from the first base. TCRbeta CDR3 regions were amplified from genomic DNA by means of the immunoSEQ Assay, a bias-controlled multiplex PCR. Per the source publication's procedure: The number of nucleated cells in each sample was estimated from the amplification of reference gene primers within the assay. Sequence reads were collapsed and filtered to measure the absolute abundance of every unique TCRbeta CDR3 rearrangement. For each sample, productive Simpson clonality was calculated as the square root of Simpson's diversity index over productive rearrangements. TCRdb's version of the immuneACCESS table is confined to in-frame rearrangements and falls short of the full clone set. An unresolved V gene accounts for under half of the shortfall where checked; the remainder is of unknown origin. The V and J calls and clone size were taken over from that table, and D and trimming were inferred from the DNA. Here the sample has 200,000 to 250,000 clones; 82% occur a single time. The biggest ten clones account for around 3.5% of the sample.

Overall results and qualifications from the work: How much clinical and demographic metadata was included differed by source and by participant, and the metadata was provided uncurated.

Each collaborating institution followed its own protocols to collect whole blood in K2EDTA tubes. For TCRbeta analysis, collaborators shipped samples as frozen whole blood, isolated PBMCs, or DNA extracted from either of those sample types. Turning to this clone: This receptor's antigen is unknown. No much larger clone exists at a distance of one base, and base qualities are not known.

Sequencing was performed on peripheral blood. The origin of this receptor is a woman older than 75 with acute or convalescent COVID-19. The chain is assembled from TRBV24-1 and TRBJ2-1; TRBD2 might be the D gene, on 5 matching bases. The DNA reads TGTGCCACCAGTGATTTCTCGCGAGGAGGTTACAATGAGCAGTTCTTC. It encodes CATSDFSRGGYNEQFF.